This T cell receptor (beta chain) was recorded in a study of T cells after yellow fever vaccination. Overall study: For low cell numbers, libraries were made with SMART-Seq v4 Ultra Low Input.

Turning to this clonotype: The antigen remains unidentified.

Generation of TCR cDNA used 5'RACE template switching (which added a universal primer site and UMIs). TCRdb re-called the 5' RACE reads with MiXCR, one entry per CDR3 protein. In the table there are 620,000 or so distinct CDR3 sequences, 9% to 15% of which are singletons. J gave up 2 bases and V 1 base, and 6 bases lay outside the gene matches. The CDR3 spans 16 residues. The germline CDR1 and CDR2 sequences are SGHNT and YYREEE (reference sequence). Whole-study findings and limits: Some clonotypes were seen in both the CD4 and the CD8 compartments. These made up a small share and likely arose from convergent recombination. Subsequent to the booster, the majority of primary-vaccination clones reappeared (roughly 97% CD4, more than 70% CD8).

This specimen consisted of PBMCs, obtained on the day of the yellow fever booster vaccination. The chain joins TRBV5-4 to TRBJ2-3, with 8 nucleotides matching TRBD2. The receptor's source is a man aged 30 to 45 who received the YFV17D yellow fever vaccine. DNA for the CDR3: TGTGCCAGCAGCTTGTGGCTAGCGGGCCTCACAGATACGCAGTATTTT. As protein: CASSLWLAGLTDTQYF.